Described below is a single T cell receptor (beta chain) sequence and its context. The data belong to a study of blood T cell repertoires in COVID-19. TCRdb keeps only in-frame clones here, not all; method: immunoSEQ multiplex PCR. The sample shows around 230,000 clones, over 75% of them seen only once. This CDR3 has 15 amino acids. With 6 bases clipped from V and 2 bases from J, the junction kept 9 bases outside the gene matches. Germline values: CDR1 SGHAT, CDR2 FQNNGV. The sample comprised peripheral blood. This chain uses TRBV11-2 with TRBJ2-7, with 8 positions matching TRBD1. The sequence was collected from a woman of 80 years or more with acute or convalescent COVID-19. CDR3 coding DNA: TGTGCCAGCAGTAACCCCGGGACAGGTCCCTACGAGCAGTACTTC. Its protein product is CASSNPGTGPYEQYF. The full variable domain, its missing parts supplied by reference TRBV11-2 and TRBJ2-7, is EAGVAQSPRYKIIEKRQSVAFWCNPISGHATLYWYQQILGQGPKLLIQFQNNGVVDDSQLPKDRFSAERLKGVDSTLKIQPAKLEDSAVYLCASSNPGTGPYEQYFGPGTRLTVT.